Listed here are 23 T cell receptor beta chains from one sample, sequenced in a study of long-term antiretroviral therapy in people with HIV. This was the immunoSEQ v3.0 assay at survey level. TCRdb's table, derived via immunoSEQ multiplex PCR, lists solely in-frame clones and lacks some. The sample has some 20,000 clones; roughly 80% are singletons. The starting material was unsorted PBMCs, obtained approximately 5.7 years after starting antiretroviral therapy. The receptors were sampled from a man aged 30 to 39 with HIV.

This chain links TRBV6-5 with TRBJ1-3; D ambiguous. V gave up 5 bases and J gave up 7 bases, with 6 bases separating them. The CDR3 is made up of 11 amino acids. Germline values: CDR1 MNHEY, CDR2 SVGAGI. The CDR3 nucleotides are TGTGCCAGCAGTACCCGGAACACCATATATTTT. Amino acid sequence: CASSTRNTIYF.

The chain employs TRBV7-2 and TRBJ2-7; D possibly corresponds to TRBD1 (6 bases). CDR1 is SGHTA and CDR2 is FQGNSA in the germline V gene. The CDR3 spans 15 residues. Trimming stripped 1 base from V and 5 bases from J, with 15 bases between. The chain's CDR3 is CASSLVQGTWDEQYF. The DNA of the CDR3 is TGTGCCAGCAGCTTAGTGCAGGGGACATGGGACGAGCAGTACTTC.

The V gene is TRBV28, the J gene TRBJ1-1, with D maybe TRBD1 (5 bases). Looked up from germline, CDR1 is MDHEN and CDR2 is SYDVKM. V shed 4 bases and J shed 0 bases, with 12 bases lying between them. This CDR3 has 15 amino acids. CDR3 nucleotide sequence: TGTGCCAGCAGTTCTCATTCAGGGTTGAACACTGAAGCTTTCTTT. Protein product: CASSSHSGLNTEAFF.

This clone was seen more than once but under ten times. The chain couples TRBV27 to TRBJ2-5; D perhaps matches TRBD2 (5 bases). The germline CDR1 and CDR2 sequences are MNHEY and SMNVEV (reference sequence). Trimming took off 6 bases at V and 0 bases at J, with 17 bases between the two ends. This CDR3 has 16 residues. CDR3: CASSLRVAMDQETQYF. The CDR3 bases are TGTGCCAGCAGCTTACGGGTAGCGATGGACCAAGAGACCCAGTACTTC.

The chain has TRBV15 and TRBJ2-1, with D possibly being TRBD1 or TRBD2 (6 bases each). This CDR3 is 18 amino acids long. CDR1 is LNHNV, CDR2 YYDKDF, per germline (reference sequence). Trimming removed 0 bases from V and 1 base from J, with 16 bases in between. CDR3 in DNA: TGTGCCACCAGCAGAGAGAGGGGGGCCGGGGGATCCTACAATGAGCAGTTCTTC. Translating it yields CATSRERGAGGSYNEQFF.

V gene TRBV13 combines with J gene TRBJ1-2; no clear D. Germline loops: CDR1 PRHDT, CDR2 FYEKMQ (reference sequence). V gave up 0 bases and J gave up 9 bases, with 11 bases separating them. The CDR3 has 13 residues. The CDR3 DNA sequence: TGTGCCAGCAGCTTAGGTGTGCAGTCCAGCTACACCTTC. As protein: CASSLGVQSSYTF.

The V and J genes are TRBV5-6 and TRBJ1-6; possibly TRBD1 for D (5 bases). V lost 1 base, J lost 5 bases, and 13 bases lay in between. The CDR3 extends over 16 amino acids. Germline CDR1 and CDR2: SGHDT and YYEEEE. The CDR3 bases are TGTGCCAGCAGCTTGCAGGGCCTGTCCAATAATTCACCCCTCCACTTT. Translation: CASSLQGLSNNSPLHF. Full variable domain (outside the CDR3, taken from reference TRBV5-6 and TRBJ1-6): DAGVTQSPTHLIKTRGQQVTLRCSPKSGHDTVSWYQQALGQGPQFIFQYYEEEERQRGNFPDRFSGHQFPNYSSELNVNALLLGDSALYLCASSLQGLSNNSPLHFGNGTRLTVT.

The genes are TRBV14 and TRBJ2-7; the match to TRBD1 covers 8 bases. V lost 4 bases and J lost 0; bases outside the gene matches: 23. This CDR3 spans 21 amino acids. In germline, CDR1 is SGHDN, CDR2 FVKESK. This CDR3 reads CASSPSRTGPYYQSLSYEQYF. CDR3 coding DNA: TGTGCCAGCAGCCCTTCTAGGACAGGGCCCTACTACCAATCACTCTCCTACGAGCAGTACTTC. The whole variable domain, remainder taken from reference TRBV14 and TRBJ2-7, is EAGVTQFPSHSVIEKGQTVTLRCDPISGHDNLYWYRRVMGKEIKFLLHFVKESKQDESGMPNNRFLAERTGGTYSTLKVQPAELEDSGVYFCASSPSRTGPYYQSLSYEQYFGPGTRLTVT.

This chain connects TRBV28 to TRBJ2-1, with D maybe TRBD2 (5 bases). The CDR3 is 17 amino acids. V lost 4 bases to trimming and J lost 4 bases, with 20 bases between them. Germline assignment: CDR1 MDHEN and CDR2 SYDVKM. The CDR3: CASSSNLGESLYNEQFF. The CDR3 nucleotides read TGTGCCAGCAGTTCAAATCTGGGAGAGTCACTTTACAATGAGCAGTTCTTC.

The gene calls are TRBV6-6 and TRBJ1-5, with D unresolved. Trimming left V 2 bases short and J 0 bases short, with 8 bases between. The CDR3 spans 15 residues. From germline, CDR1 is MNHNY and CDR2 SVGAGI (reference sequence). The CDR3: CASSYEGGSNQPQHF. DNA for the CDR3: TGTGCCAGCAGTTACGAGGGTGGTAGCAATCAGCCCCAGCATTTT.

V usage is TRBV4-3 and J usage is TRBJ1-5, with TRBD1 matching 8 bases. V shed 0 bases, J shed 3 bases, and the junction held 13 bases outside the gene matches. From germline, CDR1 is LGHNA and CDR2 YSLEER. This CDR3 has 19 amino acids. CDR3 nucleotide sequence: TGCGCCAGCAGCCAAGATTGGGGTGACAGGGGAATGTTCAATCAGCCCCAGCATTTT. Its translation is CASSQDWGDRGMFNQPQHF.

The chain is built from TRBV19 and TRBJ1-4; 8 bases are a match to TRBD1. Germline CDR1 is LNHDA and CDR2 is SQIVND (reference sequence). The CDR3 runs to 16 residues. V trimming: 6 bases; J trimming: 4 bases; junction bases outside the gene matches: 10. The CDR3 coding sequence is TGTGCCAGTAGAACCGGACAGGGCTTGTTTAATGAAAAACTGTTTTTT. Its protein product is CASRTGQGLFNEKLFF.

This clone was seen only a few times. V is TRBV18 and J is TRBJ2-7; TRBD1 aligns across 10 bases. The trim removed 4 bases at V and 1 base at J, leaving 4 bases unmatched. CDR3 length: 15 amino acids. The germline gives CDR1 KGHSH, CDR2 LQKENI. CDR3 nucleotide sequence: TGTGCCAGCTCACGACCGGGACAGGGGTCCTACGAGCAGTACTTC. Encoded protein: CASSRPGQGSYEQYF.

The chain carries TRBV5-1 and TRBJ2-3, with TRBD1 matching over 8 bases. The V gene's germline CDR1 is SGHRS and CDR2 YFSETQ. The CDR3 spans 15 residues. Unmatched junction bases numbered 1, after V lost 0 bases and J lost 1 base. The CDR3 sequence: CASSLATGGTDTQYF. CDR3 in DNA: TGCGCCAGCAGCTTGGCGACAGGGGGCACAGATACGCAGTATTTT.

CDR3 protein: CASSRDDRPTNYGYTF. The CDR3 region has the DNA TGTGCCAGCAGCAGGGACGACAGGCCAACTAACTATGGCTACACCTTC. The V and J genes are TRBV2 and TRBJ1-2, with a possible D match to TRBD1 (6 bases). V dropped 6 bases and J dropped 0 bases, with 17 bases sitting between them. The length of the CDR3 is 16 residues. Germline V gives CDR1 SNHLY, CDR2 FYNNEI.

This clone came up a few times. The chain employs TRBV7-2 and TRBJ1-2; TRBD1 agrees at 9 bases. Germline lookup yields CDR1 SGHTA and CDR2 FQGNSA. The CDR3 length is 15 residues. V was pared by 7 bases and J by 8 bases, with 14 bases of the junction left unmatched. CDR3 coding DNA: TGTGCCAGCATCATAACAGGGGGCAAGAAAGAAGGCTACACCTTC. This encodes CASIITGGKKEGYTF.

The V call is TRBV27, the J call TRBJ1-5; TRBD1 might be the D (5 bases). The CDR3 length is 13 residues. Per the germline V gene, CDR1 is MNHEY and CDR2 is SMNVEV (reference sequence). Trimming left V 4 bases short and J 1 base short, with 5 bases between. CDR3 sequence reads: CASSWGSNQPQHF. DNA for the CDR3: TGTGCCAGCAGTTGGGGGAGCAATCAGCCCCAGCATTTT.

V and J are TRBV4-3 and TRBJ2-4; D unresolved. The V gene's germline CDR1 is LGHNA and CDR2 YSLEER. The germline V and J ends were trimmed by 1 base and 3 bases, with 10 bases remaining between them. This CDR3 has 15 residues. The CDR3 loop is CASSQGGVSKNIQYF. The DNA of the CDR3 is TGCGCCAGCAGCCAAGGAGGTGTAAGCAAAAACATTCAGTACTTC.

This clone was counted once. The rearrangement uses TRBV6-5 and TRBJ2-7; a weak D match, TRBD2 (6 bases). Germline CDR1 MNHEY, CDR2 SVGAGI. Trimming shortened V by 5 bases and J by 2 bases, and 16 bases separated the two germline ends. The CDR3 sequence is 15 residues long. The CDR3 DNA reads as TGTGCCAGCAGTACTCCGGGAGTTGGCACCTACGAGCAGTACTTC. Protein product: CASSTPGVGTYEQYF.

The rearrangement uses TRBV7-2 and TRBJ2-2; 7 bases align to TRBD1. The germline gives CDR1 SGHTA, CDR2 FQGNSA. J lost 4 bases, V lost 5 bases, and 10 bases had no gene match. The CDR3 consists of 16 residues. CDR3 nucleotides: TGTGCCAGCAGCCCGTCGGGACAGCCGAGCACCGGGGAGCTGTTTTTT. Translating gives CASSPSGQPSTGELFF.

This CDR3 reads CASHVGPETQYF. The CDR3 bases are TGTGCCAGCCATGTTGGTCCAGAGACCCAGTACTTC. This chain connects TRBV6-1 to TRBJ2-5; D unresolved. The CDR3 spans 12 residues. The V gene lost 8 bases and the J gene lost 4 bases, with 11 bases spanning the gap. Per germline, CDR1 MNHNS and CDR2 SASEGT.

V and J are TRBV2 and TRBJ1-4; D gene unclear. V was trimmed by 6 bases and J by 4 bases, leaving 12 bases between them. The V gene's germline CDR1 is SNHLY and CDR2 FYNNEI. This CDR3 region has 14 residues. The chain's CDR3 is CASRRTVNNEKLFF. The CDR3 nucleotides are TGTGCCAGCAGACGGACGGTAAATAATGAAAAACTGTTTTTT. Drawing the rest from reference TRBV2 and TRBJ1-4, the complete variable domain is EPEVTQTPSHQVTQMGQEVILRCVPISNHLYFYWYRQILGQKVEFLVSFYNNEISEKSEIFDDQFSVERPDGSNFTLKIRSTKLEDSAMYFCASRRTVNNEKLFFGSGTQLSVL.

This clone showed up just once. The chain links TRBV5-5 to TRBJ2-7; no definite D call. Per the germline V gene, CDR1 is SGHKS and CDR2 is YYEKEE (reference sequence). V was cut by 2 bases and J by 3 bases, with 15 bases left in between. The CDR3 runs 15 residues. DNA of the CDR3: TGTGCCAGCAGCTTTTCCGAACAGATCTTCTACGAGCAGTACTTC. Residues: CASSFSEQIFYEQYF.